This TCR beta chain was identified in a study of T cell clonality in common variable immunodeficiency. This CDR3 spans 13 amino acids. Germline-derived CDR1 and CDR2 are DFQATT and SNEGSKA (reference sequence). V was trimmed by 0 bases and J by 8 bases, leaving 10 bases between them. Repertoires were generated with immunoSEQ multiplex PCR, while TCRdb's copy carries only in-frame clones and drops some. The repertoire consists of approximately 44,000 clones, none detected only once. There are many counts of this clone. The read ends 3 residues early relative to the CDR3; the germline J gene fills the gap.

The receptor's source is a person between 18 and 70 years old in good health. The rearrangement uses TRBV20-1 and TRBJ1-4; D might be TRBD1 (5 bases). Sequencing input: peripheral blood mononuclear cells. The part of the CDR3 DNA that was read is TGCAGTGCTAGAGAACAGGCGCGGGAAAAA. It specifies CSAREQAREK. In full, the CDR3 reads CSAREQAREKLFF.